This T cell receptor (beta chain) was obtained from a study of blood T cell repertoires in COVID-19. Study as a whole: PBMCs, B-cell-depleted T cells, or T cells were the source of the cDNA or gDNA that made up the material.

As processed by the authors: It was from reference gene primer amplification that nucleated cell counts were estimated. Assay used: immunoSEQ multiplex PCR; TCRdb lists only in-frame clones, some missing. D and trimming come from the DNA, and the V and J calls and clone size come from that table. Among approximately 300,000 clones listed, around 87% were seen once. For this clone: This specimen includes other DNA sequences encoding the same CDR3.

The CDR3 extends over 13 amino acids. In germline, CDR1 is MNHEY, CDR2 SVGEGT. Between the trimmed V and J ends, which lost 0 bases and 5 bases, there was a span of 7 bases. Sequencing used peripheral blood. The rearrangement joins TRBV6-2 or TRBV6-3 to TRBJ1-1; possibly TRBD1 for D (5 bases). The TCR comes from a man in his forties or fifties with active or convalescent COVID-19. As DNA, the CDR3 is TGTGCCAGCAGTTACTCGGGGGGTACTGAAGCTTTCTTT. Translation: CASSYSGGTEAFF.